The 29 T cell receptor beta chains presented below share a single source sample, sequenced in a study of shared clonotypes between healthy human individuals. Naive CD8 cells comprised CD45RO-negative, CCR7-positively selected cells, excluding terminally differentiated effector memory CD45RA+ cells. Profiling relied on immunoSEQ multiplex PCR, and the TCRdb table lists in-frame clones only, not all of them. The sample records approximately 1.9 million clones, about 94% being singletons. The sequenced material came from naive CD8+ T cells from PBMCs. The source is a man between 18 and 29 years old in good health. Some clones in this sample may be carry-over from other donors' samples.

This rearrangement joins TRBV9 to TRBJ1-1; D remains unclear. V lost 4 bases and J 8 bases, leaving 12 bases between the germline ends. This CDR3 has 12 amino acids. Germline V CDR1 and CDR2: SGDLS, YYNGEE. The CDR3 DNA follows: TGTGCCAGCAGCCCCGGTTTTAACGAAGCTTTCTTT. Translated, it gives CASSPGFNEAFF.

The chain combines TRBV5-6 with TRBJ1-2; TRBD1 is a possible D gene (5 bases). The CDR3 covers 13 residues. The germline V gene has CDR1 SGHDT and CDR2 YYEEEE. Trimming removed 5 bases at V and 7 bases at J, with 15 bases between. CDR3 nucleotide sequence: TGTGCCAGCAGTTATGGGACGGCTTTTGGCTACACCTTC. Translating gives CASSYGTAFGYTF.

The chain uses TRBV6-1 and TRBJ2-1; D is perhaps TRBD1 (6 bases). Trimming cost V 1 base and J 12 bases, with 22 bases left between them. The germline V gene has CDR1 MNHNS and CDR2 SASEGT. The CDR3 runs 16 residues. The CDR3: CASSEVQGILALWQFF. The CDR3 DNA is TGTGCCAGCAGTGAAGTACAGGGTATCCTCGCTTTGTGGCAGTTCTTC.

This clone was seen a single time. The V and J genes are TRBV28 and TRBJ1-5; D remains ambiguous. The CDR3 runs 12 residues. Germline CDR1 MDHEN, CDR2 SYDVKM. V lost 5 bases and J lost 5, with 7 bases in between. CDR3 DNA: TGTGCCAGCAGTGTTCTCGATCAGCCCCAGCATTTT. Translating gives CASSVLDQPQHF.

V gene TRBV27 combines with J gene TRBJ2-7; TRBD2 aligns across 8 bases. There are 15 residues in the CDR3. V was clipped by 8 bases and J by 1 base; unmatched bases: 10. Germline-derived CDR1 and CDR2 are MNHEY and SMNVEV (reference sequence). For the CDR3, the DNA is TGTGCCAGCTATAGTCGCCGGGAGGGATCCTACGAGCAGTACTTC. This codes for CASYSRREGSYEQYF.

The rearrangement joins TRBV7-8 to TRBJ2-1; 8 nucleotides line up with TRBD2. The CDR3 totals 14 residues. The V gene's germline CDR1 is SGHVS and CDR2 FQNEAQ. V was pared by 5 bases and J by 8 bases, with 8 bases of the junction left unmatched. The CDR3 bases are TGTGCCAGCAGCACCGGACTAGCTCGGGATGAGCAGTTCTTC. Its protein product is CASSTGLARDEQFF.

V gene TRBV29-1 combines with J gene TRBJ2-1, with 10 bases identical to TRBD2. V shed 7 bases, J shed 8 bases, and the junction held 11 bases outside the gene matches. Germline assignment: CDR1 SQVTM and CDR2 ANQGSEA. The CDR3 runs to 14 residues. CDR3 region: CSAGLAAFGDEQFF. The CDR3 DNA reads as TGCAGCGCCGGACTAGCGGCTTTTGGGGATGAGCAGTTCTTC.

The CDR3 reads CASSYSVGQVYYGYTF. CDR3 bases: TGTGCCAGCAGTTACTCTGTGGGGCAGGTTTATTATGGCTACACCTTC. V usage is TRBV6-5 and J usage is TRBJ1-2; D might be TRBD1 (5 bases). The CDR3 is 16 residues long. Between the trimmed V and J ends, which lost 0 bases and 5 bases, there was a span of 16 bases. The germline CDR1 and CDR2 sequences are MNHEY and SVGAGI.

J is TRBJ1-1 and V is TRBV7-6; 7 nucleotides agree with TRBD1. The germline V gene encodes CDR1 SGHVS and CDR2 FNYEAQ. This CDR3 comprises 15 residues. With 3 bases clipped from V and 7 bases from J, the junction kept 11 bases outside the gene matches. CDR3 amino acids: CASSLGARGPYEAFF. The CDR3 DNA follows: TGTGCCAGCAGCTTGGGGGCTAGGGGGCCCTATGAAGCTTTCTTT. Using reference TRBV7-6 and TRBJ1-1 for the parts outside the CDR3, the full variable domain is GAGVSQSPRYKVTKRGQDVALRCDPISGHVSLYWYRQALGQGPEFLTYFNYEAQQDKSGLPNDRFSAERPEGSISTLTIQRTEQRDSAMYRCASSLGARGPYEAFFGQGTRLTVV.

The chain carries TRBV4-2 and TRBJ1-1; tentatively, D is TRBD1 (6 bases). V was clipped by 4 bases and J by 1 base, with 13 bases between them. The CDR3 spans 15 residues. Germline CDR1 reads LGHNA; CDR2 reads YNFKEQ. Here the CDR3 reads CASSRAGDKNTEAFF. Here the CDR3 DNA reads TGTGCCAGCAGCCGTGCCGGGGACAAGAACACTGAAGCTTTCTTT.

The chain uses TRBV19 and TRBJ1-5; D unresolved. CDR3 length: 15 residues. V was shortened by 7 bases and J by 0 bases, with 13 bases between the two germline ends. The germline V gene has CDR1 LNHDA and CDR2 SQIVND (reference sequence). The chain's CDR3 is CASTIERYSNQPQHF. The CDR3 DNA follows: TGTGCCAGTACTATCGAACGGTATAGCAATCAGCCCCAGCATTTT.

The V gene is TRBV27, the J gene TRBJ2-1; TRBD2 is a possible D gene (6 bases). Per the germline V gene, CDR1 is MNHEY and CDR2 is SMNVEV (reference sequence). This CDR3 contains 12 residues. The V end lost 6 bases, the J end lost 13 bases, and 16 bases lay between the germline ends. CDR3 amino acids: CASSHGAGIQFF. The CDR3 coding sequence is TGTGCCAGCAGCCATGGGGCGGGGATACAGTTCTTC.

This chain connects TRBV7-9 to TRBJ2-5, with D perhaps TRBD1 or TRBD2 (5 bases each). The CDR3 consists of 15 residues. V gave up 1 base and J gave up 2 bases, with 11 bases separating them. Germline loops: CDR1 SEHNR, CDR2 FQNEAQ (reference sequence). The DNA of the CDR3 is TGTGCCAGCAGCTTAGTTTTCGGGGCACAAGAGACCCAGTACTTC. The encoded protein is CASSLVFGAQETQYF.

The V and J genes are TRBV2 and TRBJ2-2; TRBD1 aligns across 7 bases. The germline V gene encodes CDR1 SNHLY and CDR2 FYNNEI. The CDR3 has 14 residues. V shed 6 bases, J shed 0 bases, and the junction held 1 base outside the gene matches. The CDR3 here is CASSDRANTGELFF. In nucleotides, the CDR3 is TGTGCCAGCAGCGACAGGGCGAACACCGGGGAGCTGTTTTTT.

The chain combines TRBV14 with TRBJ1-2; D call uncertain. The CDR3 loop spans 13 amino acids. The germline CDR1 and CDR2 sequences are SGHDN and FVKESK. Trimming removed 6 bases from V and 0 bases from J, with 8 bases in between. The CDR3 loop is CASSPSANYGYTF. The CDR3 bases are TGTGCCAGCAGTCCCTCAGCTAACTATGGCTACACCTTC. The variable domain in full, completed from reference TRBV14 and TRBJ1-2, reads EAGVTQFPSHSVIEKGQTVTLRCDPISGHDNLYWYRRVMGKEIKFLLHFVKESKQDESGMPNNRFLAERTGGTYSTLKVQPAELEDSGVYFCASSPSANYGYTFGSGTRLTVV.

The chain combines TRBV6-5 with TRBJ2-2; D possibly corresponds to TRBD1 (6 bases). The CDR3 covers 16 residues. Per germline, CDR1 MNHEY and CDR2 SVGAGI. With 0 bases removed from V and 1 base from J, the gap between germline ends came to 9 bases. The CDR3, as DNA: TGTGCCAGCAGTTACTCTACGACAGGGAACACCGGGGAGCTGTTTTTT. Encoded protein: CASSYSTTGNTGELFF.

The chain recombines TRBV30 with TRBJ2-7; D possibly uses TRBD1 or TRBD2 (5 bases each). CDR3 length equals 14 residues. Deletions cut 0 bases from V and 2 bases from J, with 11 bases between. Looked up from germline, CDR1 is GTSNPN and CDR2 is SVGIG (reference sequence). CDR3 DNA: TGTGCCTGGAGTGTAAGAGGGACCCCCTACGAGCAGTACTTC. Translating it yields CAWSVRGTPYEQYF. The full variable domain, completed using reference TRBV30 and TRBJ2-7, is SQTIHQWPATLVQPVGSPLSLECTVEGTSNPNLYWYRQAAGRGLQLLFYSVGIGQISSEVPQNLSASRPQDRQFILSSKKLLLSDSGFYLCAWSVRGTPYEQYFGPGTRLTVT.

This sequence joins TRBV27 and TRBJ1-1; D is unresolved. This CDR3 region has 15 residues. V gave up 2 bases and J gave up 0 bases, with 10 bases separating them. Germline V lookup: CDR1 MNHEY, CDR2 SMNVEV (reference sequence). CDR3 sequence reads: CASSLRHSMNTEAFF. CDR3 coding DNA: TGTGCCAGCAGTTTACGACACAGTATGAACACTGAAGCTTTCTTT.

V is TRBV19 and J is TRBJ1-2; D might be TRBD1 (6 bases). With 4 bases removed from V and 0 bases from J, the gap between germline ends came to 12 bases. The V gene's germline CDR1 is LNHDA and CDR2 SQIVND (reference sequence). This CDR3 has 15 amino acids. CDR3: CASSKRDMTNYGYTF. As DNA, the CDR3 is TGTGCCAGTAGTAAACGGGACATGACTAACTATGGCTACACCTTC.

The rearrangement uses TRBV7-6 and TRBJ2-2, with a weak D call TRBD2 (5 bases). CDR1 and CDR2 from the germline V gene are SGHVS and FNYEAQ. The germline V and J ends were trimmed by 8 bases and 6 bases, with 22 bases remaining between them. The CDR3 runs to 16 residues. The CDR3 sequence is CASAYSRPSKAGELFF. In DNA form, the CDR3 reads TGTGCCAGCGCTTACTCGCGGCCTAGCAAGGCCGGGGAGCTGTTTTTT.

The rearrangement uses TRBV30 and TRBJ2-7; a possible D gene is TRBD2 (5 bases). The CDR3 consists of 15 residues. Germline lookup yields CDR1 GTSNPN and CDR2 SVGIG (reference sequence). V shed 8 bases and J shed 0 bases, with 20 bases lying between them. In DNA, the CDR3 is TGTGCCCGGACCCCTAGAGGGCCCAGCTCCTACGAGCAGTACTTC. Translating gives CARTPRGPSSYEQYF.

The rearrangement joins TRBV5-1 to TRBJ1-1, with 7 bases aligning to TRBD1. V gave up 0 bases and J gave up 7 bases; unmatched junction bases: 12. Germline V gene data show CDR1 as SGHRS and CDR2 as YFSETQ. The CDR3 totals 16 residues. The CDR3 nucleotides are TGCGCCAGCAGCTTGGTTGAGGGAGGGGGCCTATTTGAAGCTTTCTTT. It is translated as CASSLVEGGGLFEAFF.

This clone was counted once. The genes are TRBV6-7 and TRBJ2-2; D possibly corresponds to TRBD2 (5 bases). TRBV6-7 is annotated as an ORF whose role is uncertain. V lost 0 bases to trimming and J lost 7 bases, with 18 bases between them. CDR3 length: 17 amino acids. The CDR3 spells CASSYSGPPGSVGELFF. In DNA form, the CDR3 reads TGTGCCAGCAGTTACTCAGGTCCTCCGGGGTCGGTCGGGGAGCTGTTTTTT.

The count of this clone is one. This chain uses TRBV2 with TRBJ2-7; 10 bases align to TRBD2. CDR1 and CDR2 from the germline V gene are SNHLY and FYNNEI. The trim removed 0 bases at V and 4 bases at J, leaving 12 bases unmatched. This CDR3 comprises 18 residues. CDR3 protein: CASSEATSGRVIGYEQYF. CDR3 coding DNA: TGTGCCAGCAGTGAAGCGACTAGCGGGCGTGTAATCGGGTACGAGCAGTACTTC.

The V gene is TRBV7-9, the J gene TRBJ2-7; a weak D match, TRBD2 (5 bases). Per germline, CDR1 SEHNR and CDR2 FQNEAQ (reference sequence). This CDR3 comprises 15 residues. V was clipped by 5 bases and J by 7 bases, with 21 bases between them. CDR3 DNA sequence: TGTGCCAGCAGCACCCGATCGGACGGGATTGAAGAGCAGTACTTC. It specifies CASSTRSDGIEEQYF.

The chain couples TRBV9 to TRBJ2-1, with TRBD2 matching over 9 bases. The CDR3 is made up of 16 amino acids. CDR1 is SGDLS and CDR2 is YYNGEE in the germline V gene. The J segment lost 6 bases and the V segment lost 3 bases, leaving 10 bases of the junction unmatched. The CDR3 coding sequence is TGTGCCAGCAGCGCCCGGGCGGCGGGAGGGTTCAATGAGCAGTTCTTC. Amino acid sequence: CASSARAAGGFNEQFF. The full variable domain, in which reference TRBV9 and TRBJ2-1 provide the parts outside the CDR3, is DSGVTQTPKHLITATGQRVTLRCSPRSGDLSVYWYQQSLDQGLQFLIQYYNGEERAKGNILERFSAQQFPDLHSELNLSSLELGDSALYFCASSARAAGGFNEQFFGPGTRLTVL.

The rearrangement links TRBV5-1 to TRBJ1-3, with D possibly TRBD1 on 6 matching bases. V lost 3 bases and J lost 4, with 20 bases in between. Germline V gene data show CDR1 as SGHRS and CDR2 as YFSETQ. This CDR3 spans 17 amino acids. The CDR3: CASSSLLPGHIGNTIYF. CDR3 coding DNA: TGCGCCAGCAGCTCCCTCCTTCCGGGACATATCGGAAACACCATATATTTT.

The V gene is TRBV27, the J gene TRBJ2-2; 7 bases match TRBD1. J gave up 0 bases and V 6 bases, and 10 bases lay outside the gene matches. The germline V gene has CDR1 MNHEY and CDR2 SMNVEV (reference sequence). CDR3 size: 17 residues. The CDR3 here is CASSSIHRGPNTGELFF. The CDR3 bases are TGTGCCAGCAGCTCAATACACAGGGGCCCGAACACCGGGGAGCTGTTTTTT.

On this clone: Other DNA variants within this sample encode the same CDR3. CDR3 sequence: CASRRTSGNYNEQFF. CDR3 DNA sequence: TGCGCCAGCAGACGGACTAGCGGGAACTACAATGAGCAGTTCTTC. The J gene is TRBJ2-1, the V gene TRBV4-1, with 12 bases matching TRBD2. Germline loops: CDR1 MGHRA, CDR2 YSYEKL. The CDR3 runs 15 residues. The J segment lost 3 bases and the V segment lost 6 bases, leaving 3 bases of the junction unmatched.